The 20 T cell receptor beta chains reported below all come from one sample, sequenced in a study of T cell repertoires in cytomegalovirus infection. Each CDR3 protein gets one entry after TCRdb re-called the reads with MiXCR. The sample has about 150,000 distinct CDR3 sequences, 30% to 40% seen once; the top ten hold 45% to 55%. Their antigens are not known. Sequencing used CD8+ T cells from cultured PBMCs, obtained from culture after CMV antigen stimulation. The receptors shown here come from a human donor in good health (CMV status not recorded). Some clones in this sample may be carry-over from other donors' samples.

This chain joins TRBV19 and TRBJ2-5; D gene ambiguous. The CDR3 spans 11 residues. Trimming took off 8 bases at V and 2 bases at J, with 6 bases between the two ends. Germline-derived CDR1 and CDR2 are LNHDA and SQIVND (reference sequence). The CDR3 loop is CASSAQETQYF. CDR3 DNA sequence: TGTGCCAGTTCAGCACAAGAGACCCAGTACTTC.

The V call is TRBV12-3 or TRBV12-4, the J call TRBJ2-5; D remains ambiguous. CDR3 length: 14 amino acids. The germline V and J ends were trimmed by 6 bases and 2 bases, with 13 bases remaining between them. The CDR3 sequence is CASSSGPGQETQYF. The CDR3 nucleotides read TGTGCCAGCAGCTCCGGGCCAGGTCAAGAGACCCAGTACTTC.

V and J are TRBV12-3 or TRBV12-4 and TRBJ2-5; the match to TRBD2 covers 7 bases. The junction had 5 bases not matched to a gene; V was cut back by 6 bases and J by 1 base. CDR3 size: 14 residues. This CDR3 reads CASSPSSGQETQYF. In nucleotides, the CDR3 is TGTGCCAGCAGCCCCTCTAGCGGCCAAGAGACCCAGTACTTC.

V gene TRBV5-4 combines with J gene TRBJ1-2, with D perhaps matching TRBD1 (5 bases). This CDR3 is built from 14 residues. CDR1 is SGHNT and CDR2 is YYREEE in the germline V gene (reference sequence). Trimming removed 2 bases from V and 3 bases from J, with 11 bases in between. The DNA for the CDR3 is TGTGCCAGCAGCTTATCAGGGAGGGACTATGGCTACACCTTC. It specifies CASSLSGRDYGYTF.

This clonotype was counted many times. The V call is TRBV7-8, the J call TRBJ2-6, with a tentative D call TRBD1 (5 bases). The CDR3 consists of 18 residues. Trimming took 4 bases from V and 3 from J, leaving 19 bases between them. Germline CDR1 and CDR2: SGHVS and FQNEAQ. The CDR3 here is CASSSPARATRGANVLTF. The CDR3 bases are TGTGCCAGCAGCTCTCCGGCCAGGGCAACCCGTGGGGCCAACGTCCTGACTTTC.

This chain's CDR3 is CASSLSWGAGGYTF. The DNA of the CDR3 is TGTGCCAGCAGTTTATCATGGGGGGCCGGCGGCTACACCTTC. The J gene is TRBJ1-2, the V gene TRBV27, with D tentatively TRBD1 (6 bases). Trimming removed 0 bases at V and 8 bases at J, with 13 bases between. This CDR3 has 14 amino acids. Germline V gene lookup returns CDR1 MNHEY and CDR2 SMNVEV (reference sequence).

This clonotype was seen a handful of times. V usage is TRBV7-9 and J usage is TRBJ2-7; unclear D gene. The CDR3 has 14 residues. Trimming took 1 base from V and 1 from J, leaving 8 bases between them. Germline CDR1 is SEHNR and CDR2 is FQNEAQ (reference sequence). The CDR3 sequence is CASSLVSESYEQYF. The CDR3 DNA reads TGTGCCAGCAGCTTAGTGAGTGAATCCTACGAGCAGTACTTC. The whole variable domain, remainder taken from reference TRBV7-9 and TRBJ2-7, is DTGVSQNPRHKITKRGQNVTFRCDPISEHNRLYWYRQTLGQGPEFLTYFQNEAQLEKSRLLSDRFSAERPKGSFSTLEIQRTEQGDSAMYLCASSLVSESYEQYFGPGTRLTVT.

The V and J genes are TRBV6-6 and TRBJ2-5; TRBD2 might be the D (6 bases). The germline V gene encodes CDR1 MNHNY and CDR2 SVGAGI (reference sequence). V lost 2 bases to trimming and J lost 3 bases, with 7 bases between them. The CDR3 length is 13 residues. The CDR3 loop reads CASSYGGEETQYF. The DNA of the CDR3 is TGTGCCAGCAGTTACGGCGGGGAAGAGACCCAGTACTTC.

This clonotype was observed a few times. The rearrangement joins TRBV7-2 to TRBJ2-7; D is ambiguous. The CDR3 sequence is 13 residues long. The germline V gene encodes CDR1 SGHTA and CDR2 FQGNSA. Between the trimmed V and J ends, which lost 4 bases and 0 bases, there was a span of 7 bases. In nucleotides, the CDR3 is TGTGCCAGCAGCTCCTATAACTCCTACGAGCAGTACTTC. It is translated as CASSSYNSYEQYF.

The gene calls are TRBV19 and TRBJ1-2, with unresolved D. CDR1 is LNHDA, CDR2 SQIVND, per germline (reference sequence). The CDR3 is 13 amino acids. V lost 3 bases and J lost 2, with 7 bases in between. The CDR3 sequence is CASSIGINYGYTF. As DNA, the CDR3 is TGTGCCAGTAGTATTGGAATCAACTATGGCTACACCTTC.

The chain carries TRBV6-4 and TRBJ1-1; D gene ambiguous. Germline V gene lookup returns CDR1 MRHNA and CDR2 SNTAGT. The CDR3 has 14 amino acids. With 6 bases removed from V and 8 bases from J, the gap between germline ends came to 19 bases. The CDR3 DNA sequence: TGTGCCAGCAGCACCACCCCATGGTCCCCGGAAGCTTTCTTT. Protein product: CASSTTPWSPEAFF.

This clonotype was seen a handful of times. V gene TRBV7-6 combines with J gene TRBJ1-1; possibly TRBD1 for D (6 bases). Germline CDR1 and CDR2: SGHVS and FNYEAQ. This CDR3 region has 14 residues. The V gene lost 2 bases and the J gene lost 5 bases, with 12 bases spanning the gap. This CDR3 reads CASSLTQGLTEAFF. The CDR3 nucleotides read TGTGCCAGCAGCTTAACACAGGGACTAACTGAAGCTTTCTTT.

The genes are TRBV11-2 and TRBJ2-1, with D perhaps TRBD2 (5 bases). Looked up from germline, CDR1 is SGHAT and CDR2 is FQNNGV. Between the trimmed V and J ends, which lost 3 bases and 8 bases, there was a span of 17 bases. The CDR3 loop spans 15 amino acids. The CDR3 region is CASSFTPRDIDEQFF. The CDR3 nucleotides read TGTGCCAGCAGCTTCACTCCCCGGGATATCGATGAGCAGTTCTTC.

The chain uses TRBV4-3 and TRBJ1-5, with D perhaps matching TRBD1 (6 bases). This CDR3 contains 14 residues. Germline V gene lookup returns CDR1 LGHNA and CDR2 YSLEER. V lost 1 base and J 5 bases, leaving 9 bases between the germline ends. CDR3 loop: CASSQGEGDQPQHF. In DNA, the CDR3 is TGCGCCAGCAGCCAAGGGGAGGGGGATCAGCCCCAGCATTTT.

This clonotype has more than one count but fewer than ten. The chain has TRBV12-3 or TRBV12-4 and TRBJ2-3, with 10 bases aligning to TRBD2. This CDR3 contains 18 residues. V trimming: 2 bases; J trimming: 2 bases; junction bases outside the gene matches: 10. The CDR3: CASSLRGLATTITDTQYF. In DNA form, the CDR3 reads TGTGCCAGCAGTTTAAGGGGACTAGCGACAACCATCACAGATACGCAGTATTTT.

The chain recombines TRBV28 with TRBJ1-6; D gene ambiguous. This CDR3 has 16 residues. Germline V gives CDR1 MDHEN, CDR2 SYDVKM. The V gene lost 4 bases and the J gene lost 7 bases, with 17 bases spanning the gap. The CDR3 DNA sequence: TGTGCCAGCAGTTCCCGGACCGATCGGAGAAATTCACCCCTCCACTTT. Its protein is CASSSRTDRRNSPLHF.

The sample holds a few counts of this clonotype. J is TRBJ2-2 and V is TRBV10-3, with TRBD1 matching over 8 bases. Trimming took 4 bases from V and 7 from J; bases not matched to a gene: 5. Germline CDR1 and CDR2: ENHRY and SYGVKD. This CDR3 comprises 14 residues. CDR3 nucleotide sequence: TGTGCCATCAGTGCTCAGGGGGCCAACGGGGAGCTGTTTTTT. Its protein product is CAISAQGANGELFF.

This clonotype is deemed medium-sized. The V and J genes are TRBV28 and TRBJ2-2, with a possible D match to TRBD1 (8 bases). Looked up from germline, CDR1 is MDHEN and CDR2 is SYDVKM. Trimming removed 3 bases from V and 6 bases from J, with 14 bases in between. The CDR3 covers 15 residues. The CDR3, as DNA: TGTGCCAGCAGTTTTGAACAGGGGGGGGCCGGGGAGCTGTTTTTT. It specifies CASSFEQGGAGELFF.

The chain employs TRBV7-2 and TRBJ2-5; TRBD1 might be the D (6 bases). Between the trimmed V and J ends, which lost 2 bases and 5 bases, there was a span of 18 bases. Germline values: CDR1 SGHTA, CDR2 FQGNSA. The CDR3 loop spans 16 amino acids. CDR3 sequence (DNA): TGTGCCAGCAGCTTAAATAGTGGCAGGGGTGCTGAGACCCAGTACTTC. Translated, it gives CASSLNSGRGAETQYF.

The CDR3 reads CASRLGVGGYTF. In DNA, the CDR3 is TGTGCCAGTAGGCTCGGCGTCGGTGGCTACACCTTC. This chain links TRBV19 with TRBJ1-2; D unclear. The germline V gene has CDR1 LNHDA and CDR2 SQIVND (reference sequence). The CDR3 extends over 12 amino acids. Trimming removed 6 bases from V and 7 bases from J, with 12 bases in between.